These T cell receptor beta chains were read from a single sample in a study of radiotherapy plus CTLA-4 blockade in lung cancer. The data were produced by immunoSEQ multiplex PCR, yet TCRdb's version contains in-frame clones alone and is incomplete. In the table there are about 47,000 clones, 60% to 80% of which are singletons. The sample consisted of peripheral blood, taken from a patient treated with radiotherapy plus ipilimumab. The receptors shown here come from a human donor with non-small cell lung cancer who had stable disease on radiotherapy plus ipilimumab. Both conserved end residues are trimmed from each CDR3. Fields, in order: V gene, J gene, CDR3 protein.

V gene: TRBV7-8; J gene: TRBJ1-1; CDR3 protein: ASSLVQGGTEAF
V gene: TRBV27; J gene: TRBJ1-2; CDR3 protein: ASSTRDPHHINNYGYT
V gene: TRBV27; J gene: TRBJ1-4; CDR3 protein: ASRSTGSNEKLF
V gene: TRBV4-3; J gene: TRBJ1-2; CDR3 protein: ASSRELGGYT
V gene: TRBV7-2; J gene: TRBJ2-5; CDR3 protein: ASSFRGRQETQY
V gene: TRBV5-8; J gene: TRBJ1-2; CDR3 protein: ASTPPGALNYGYT
V gene: TRBV10-1; J gene: TRBJ2-7; CDR3 protein: ASSESGVYEQY
V gene: TRBV13; J gene: TRBJ1-3; CDR3 protein: ASSYTGQSSGNTIY
V gene: TRBV11-2; J gene: TRBJ1-2; CDR3 protein: ASSLGYYGYT
V gene: TRBV18; J gene: TRBJ1-6; CDR3 protein: ASSPNGRDSPLH
V gene: TRBV9; J gene: TRBJ1-6; CDR3 protein: ASSVDSLGQGSYNSPLH
V gene: TRBV19; J gene: TRBJ2-7; CDR3 protein: ASSLDRRREQY
V gene: TRBV27; J gene: TRBJ2-1; CDR3 protein: ASTPFSAEGEQF
V gene: TRBV19; J gene: TRBJ1-5; CDR3 protein: ASSASPTGSNQPQH
V gene: TRBV2; J gene: TRBJ2-5; CDR3 protein: ASKKIAGATQETQY
V gene: TRBV10-2; J gene: TRBJ1-2; CDR3 protein: ASSEMWANYGYT
V gene: TRBV10-2; J gene: TRBJ1-1; CDR3 protein: ASTGTVNTEAF
V gene: TRBV4-3; J gene: TRBJ1-2; CDR3 protein: ASSQDSRPGARTNYGYT
V gene: TRBV4-2; J gene: TRBJ2-3; CDR3 protein: ASSQDPSGGAVTDTQY
V gene: TRBV2; J gene: TRBJ1-3; CDR3 protein: ASRFDRGPGNTIY
V gene: TRBV28; J gene: TRBJ1-1; CDR3 protein: ASRLGGRRAF
V gene: TRBV14; J gene: TRBJ1-4; CDR3 protein: ASSQTFAKGEKLF
V gene: TRBV9; J gene: TRBJ1-3; CDR3 protein: ASSVGVENTIY
V gene: TRBV9; J gene: TRBJ1-1; CDR3 protein: ASSVEGTEAF
V gene: TRBV27; J gene: TRBJ1-2; CDR3 protein: ASSYGAQGAWGYT
V gene: TRBV10-2; J gene: TRBJ2-2; CDR3 protein: ASKGQGAGELF
V gene: TRBV6-5; J gene: TRBJ1-2; CDR3 protein: ASSAGPDGYT
V gene: TRBV7-2; J gene: TRBJ1-5; CDR3 protein: ASSLVGTGGQPQH
V gene: TRBV27; J gene: TRBJ1-2; CDR3 protein: ASSLSPSTGTNYGYT
V gene: TRBV28; J gene: TRBJ1-4; CDR3 protein: ASSPTDSLEKLF
V gene: TRBV4-1; J gene: TRBJ1-1; CDR3 protein: ASSHRGKGQEAF
V gene: TRBV7-9; J gene: TRBJ2-1; CDR3 protein: ASSLLGVLDPYNEQF
V gene: TRBV6-1; J gene: TRBJ2-2; CDR3 protein: ASRASWGTGELF
V gene: TRBV19; J gene: TRBJ1-5; CDR3 protein: ASSIDRALRPQH
V gene: TRBV30; J gene: TRBJ1-2; CDR3 protein: AWITSEGANGYT
V gene: TRBV4-3; J gene: TRBJ1-1; CDR3 protein: ASSQGVPGRAF
V gene: TRBV19; J gene: TRBJ1-5; CDR3 protein: ASAGQGNQPQH
V gene: TRBV28; J gene: TRBJ1-4; CDR3 protein: ASSLGQGNEKLF
V gene: TRBV14; J gene: TRBJ1-2; CDR3 protein: ASSQDYSYGYT
V gene: TRBV7-6; J gene: TRBJ1-3; CDR3 protein: ASSLNDRTGGNTIY
V gene: TRBV13; J gene: TRBJ2-3; CDR3 protein: ASSPGRGPTNTQY
V gene: TRBV28; J gene: TRBJ1-5; CDR3 protein: ASRLNEVGGQPQH
V gene: TRBV4-3; J gene: TRBJ2-1; CDR3 protein: ASSQGTGGNYNEQF